Listed below are T cell receptor beta chains from one sample, sequenced in a study of long-term antiretroviral therapy in people with HIV. Profiling relied on immunoSEQ multiplex PCR, and the TCRdb table lists in-frame clones only, not all of them. This sample has about 24,000 clones, with roughly 85% found just once. The sample was unsorted PBMCs, taken 1.2 years after starting antiretroviral therapy. These TCRs come from a woman aged 35 to 49 with HIV. Both conserved end residues are part of each CDR3. Each record gives: D gene, clone size, J gene, V gene, CDR3 DNA, CDR3 protein. The D gene is left open where the match is weak. Size is omitted from some rows. Given values are once, few, many or a class for expanded clones.

D gene: NA
clone size: once
J gene: TRBJ1-1
V gene: TRBV2
CDR3 DNA: TGTGCCAGCAGTGGTGGGAACACTGAAGCTTTCTTT
CDR3 protein: CASSGGNTEAFF

D gene: TRBD2
clone size: NA
J gene: TRBJ2-7
V gene: TRBV29-1
CDR3 DNA: TGCAGCGTTGAAATCCCGGGCGGGGGGACCTCCTACGAGCAGTACTTC
CDR3 protein: CSVEIPGGGTSYEQYF

D gene: NA
clone size: NA
J gene: TRBJ2-7
V gene: TRBV27
CDR3 DNA: TGTGCCAGCAGTTGGGCGGTATCCTACGAGCAGTACTTC
CDR3 protein: CASSWAVSYEQYF

D gene: NA
clone size: NA
J gene: TRBJ2-3
V gene: TRBV5-5
CDR3 DNA: TGTGCCAGCAGCCAAAGTGGGGGGGCCCCAGATACGCAGTATTTT
CDR3 protein: CASSQSGGAPDTQYF

D gene: TRBD1
clone size: NA
J gene: TRBJ1-1
V gene: TRBV6-5
CDR3 DNA: TGTGCCAGCACTTCTCTCGAGAGGGGGCAAGCTTTCTTT
CDR3 protein: CASTSLERGQAFF

D gene: NA
clone size: NA
J gene: TRBJ2-1
V gene: TRBV11-2
CDR3 DNA: TGTGCCAGCAGCTTAGGTGGGAGTGAGCAGTTCTTC
CDR3 protein: CASSLGGSEQFF

D gene: TRBD2
clone size: NA
J gene: TRBJ2-3
V gene: TRBV6-6
CDR3 DNA: TGTGCCAGCAGGTTAGCGGGAGGAAGCACAGATACGCAGTATTTT
CDR3 protein: CASRLAGGSTDTQYF

D gene: NA
clone size: NA
J gene: TRBJ2-7
V gene: TRBV6-1
CDR3 DNA: TGTGCCAGCAGTGACCAGGGGGGTTACGAGCAGTACTTC
CDR3 protein: CASSDQGGYEQYF

D gene: TRBD2
clone size: once
J gene: TRBJ2-7
V gene: TRBV9
CDR3 DNA: TGTGCCAGCAGCCCCAGACCGGGACTAGCGGGGGACGGCTACGAGCAGTACTTC
CDR3 protein: CASSPRPGLAGDGYEQYF

D gene: NA
clone size: NA
J gene: TRBJ2-3
V gene: TRBV4-2
CDR3 DNA: TGTGCCAGCAGCCAAGATACGGGCCCCAATACGCAGTATTTT
CDR3 protein: CASSQDTGPNTQYF

D gene: NA
clone size: NA
J gene: TRBJ2-5
V gene: TRBV4-1
CDR3 DNA: TGCGCCAGCAGCCAAGTGGGGTACCAAGAGACCCAGTACTTC
CDR3 protein: CASSQVGYQETQYF

D gene: TRBD2
clone size: NA
J gene: TRBJ2-7
V gene: TRBV7-9
CDR3 DNA: TGTGCCAGCAGCCTACCCCTGGACCGGGAGGGCTACTACGAGCAGTACTTC
CDR3 protein: CASSLPLDREGYYEQYF

D gene: NA
clone size: few
J gene: TRBJ1-4
V gene: TRBV18
CDR3 DNA: TGTGCCAGCTCACCAGAAGGGGCGGATGAAAAACTGTTTTTT
CDR3 protein: CASSPEGADEKLFF

D gene: NA
clone size: NA
J gene: TRBJ2-7
V gene: TRBV6-1
CDR3 DNA: TGTGCCAGCAGAGGGAGGGGGAACTCCTACGAGCAGTACTTC
CDR3 protein: CASRGRGNSYEQYF

D gene: TRBD2
clone size: NA
J gene: TRBJ2-3
V gene: TRBV12-5
CDR3 DNA: TGTGCTAGTGGTCGTCTAGCGGGAGGTTTGACAGATACGCAGTATTTT
CDR3 protein: CASGRLAGGLTDTQYF

D gene: NA
clone size: NA
J gene: TRBJ2-7
V gene: TRBV11-3
CDR3 DNA: TGTGCCATCGTGGGCGGTAGACCCTACGAGCAGTACTTC
CDR3 protein: CAIVGGRPYEQYF

D gene: NA
clone size: NA
J gene: TRBJ2-7
V gene: TRBV11-2
CDR3 DNA: TGTGCCAGCAGCTTGAGAGGTGGTGAGCAGTACTTC
CDR3 protein: CASSLRGGEQYF

D gene: NA
clone size: NA
J gene: TRBJ2-1
V gene: TRBV10-3
CDR3 DNA: TGTGCCATCAGTGAGAGCCTAGCGGGACAGGTAGGCGATGAGCAGTTCTTC
CDR3 protein: CAISESLAGQVGDEQFF

D gene: TRBD2
clone size: NA
J gene: TRBJ2-3
V gene: TRBV30
CDR3 DNA: TGTGCCTGGTTTGAAGCGGGGGGCCCCACAGATACGCAGTATTTT
CDR3 protein: CAWFEAGGPTDTQYF

D gene: NA
clone size: NA
J gene: TRBJ1-3
V gene: TRBV19
CDR3 DNA: TGTGCCAGTCGAATCCGGGGGACTCCCAACACCATATATTTT
CDR3 protein: CASRIRGTPNTIYF

D gene: TRBD1
clone size: NA
J gene: TRBJ2-7
V gene: TRBV11-3
CDR3 DNA: TGTGCCAGCAGCCTGGACAGGGAACACGAGCAGTACTTC
CDR3 protein: CASSLDREHEQYF

D gene: NA
clone size: NA
J gene: TRBJ2-1
V gene: TRBV4-3
CDR3 DNA: TGCGCCAGCAGCCAAGATCGGCCCCCAGGGACAAACTCCTACAATGAGCAGTTCTTC
CDR3 protein: CASSQDRPPGTNSYNEQFF

D gene: NA
clone size: NA
J gene: TRBJ1-5
V gene: TRBV4-3
CDR3 DNA: TGCGCCAGCAGCACCGTTCCCTTCGGGAATCAGCCCCAGCATTTT
CDR3 protein: CASSTVPFGNQPQHF

D gene: TRBD1
clone size: NA
J gene: TRBJ2-5
V gene: TRBV5-4
CDR3 DNA: TGTGCCAGCAGTCGCGGACAGGGGGCGGGAGAGACCCAGTACTTC
CDR3 protein: CASSRGQGAGETQYF

D gene: NA
clone size: NA
J gene: TRBJ1-3
V gene: TRBV23-1
CDR3 DNA: TGCGCCAGCAGTCATTCTCCGGGCGTCAGGGACTCTGGAAACACCATATATTTT
CDR3 protein: CASSHSPGVRDSGNTIYF

D gene: NA
clone size: once
J gene: TRBJ1-1
V gene: TRBV18
CDR3 DNA: TGTGCCAGCTCTCCTACTGGAGGGAACACTGAAGCTTTCTTT
CDR3 protein: CASSPTGGNTEAFF

D gene: TRBD2
clone size: NA
J gene: TRBJ2-7
V gene: TRBV10-3
CDR3 DNA: TGTGCCACCCAGGGACTAGCGGGAGGCGAGCAGTACTTC
CDR3 protein: CATQGLAGGEQYF

D gene: NA
clone size: NA
J gene: TRBJ2-2
V gene: TRBV7-9
CDR3 DNA: TGTGCCAGCAGCTTAGTGGTAGAATCCACCGGGGAGCTGTTTTTT
CDR3 protein: CASSLVVESTGELFF

D gene: NA
clone size: NA
J gene: TRBJ2-3
V gene: TRBV11-3
CDR3 DNA: TGTGCCAGCAGCTTGACTAACGCGGCAGATACGCAGTATTTT
CDR3 protein: CASSLTNAADTQYF

D gene: NA
clone size: NA
J gene: TRBJ1-2
V gene: TRBV7-2
CDR3 DNA: TGTGCCAGCAGATACGGGTTCGGCTACACCTTC
CDR3 protein: CASRYGFGYTF

D gene: TRBD1
clone size: NA
J gene: TRBJ1-5
V gene: TRBV18
CDR3 DNA: TGTGCCAGCTCACCCGGGACAGGGGATCAGCCCCAGCATTTT
CDR3 protein: CASSPGTGDQPQHF

D gene: NA
clone size: once
J gene: TRBJ1-1
V gene: TRBV7-8
CDR3 DNA: TGTGCCAGCAGCCTAACGGCGGGGAACACTGAAGCTTTCTTT
CDR3 protein: CASSLTAGNTEAFF

D gene: NA
clone size: NA
J gene: TRBJ2-3
V gene: TRBV19
CDR3 DNA: TGTGCCTCAAAGGGGGTCTCCACAGATACGCAGTATTTT
CDR3 protein: CASKGVSTDTQYF

D gene: TRBD1
clone size: NA
J gene: TRBJ1-2
V gene: TRBV13
CDR3 DNA: TGTGCCAGCAGCTCCGGGACAGGGCTCTATGGCTACACCTTC
CDR3 protein: CASSSGTGLYGYTF

D gene: NA
clone size: NA
J gene: TRBJ2-3
V gene: TRBV7-9
CDR3 DNA: TGTGCCAGCAGCTTAGTGGCAGCTCCTACAGATACGCAGTATTTT
CDR3 protein: CASSLVAAPTDTQYF

D gene: NA
clone size: NA
J gene: TRBJ1-2
V gene: TRBV6-5
CDR3 DNA: TGTGCCACCGCGAACGGCTATGGCTACACCTTC
CDR3 protein: CATANGYGYTF

D gene: NA
clone size: NA
J gene: TRBJ2-2
V gene: TRBV5-6
CDR3 DNA: TGTGCCAGCAGCTTGGGGGGACCCGGGGAGCTGTTTTTT
CDR3 protein: CASSLGGPGELFF

D gene: NA
clone size: NA
J gene: TRBJ1-5
V gene: TRBV5-1
CDR3 DNA: TGCGCCAGCAGCTTGGATTTACAAGAAAATCAGCCCCAGCATTTT
CDR3 protein: CASSLDLQENQPQHF

D gene: NA
clone size: NA
J gene: TRBJ1-1
V gene: TRBV4-1
CDR3 DNA: TGCGCCAGCAGCCAACGGCCGCAGGAGGGTACTTCGGAAGCTTTCTTT
CDR3 protein: CASSQRPQEGTSEAFF

D gene: NA
clone size: few
J gene: TRBJ2-7
V gene: TRBV5-1
CDR3 DNA: TGCGCCAGCAGCTTGAGTTCCGTCTACGAGCAGTACTTC
CDR3 protein: CASSLSSVYEQYF

D gene: NA
clone size: NA
J gene: TRBJ1-6
V gene: TRBV7-9
CDR3 DNA: TGTGCCAGCAGCCCCGAGGGGCGCCCATATTCACCCCTCCACTTT
CDR3 protein: CASSPEGRPYSPLHF

D gene: NA
clone size: few
J gene: TRBJ1-5
V gene: TRBV30
CDR3 DNA: TGTGCCTGGAGTGTAGATAGCAATCAGCCCCAGCATTTT
CDR3 protein: CAWSVDSNQPQHF

D gene: NA
clone size: NA
J gene: TRBJ2-7
V gene: TRBV29-1
CDR3 DNA: TGCAGCGTTGCCGGAGGGGTTGACTACGAGCAGTACTTC
CDR3 protein: CSVAGGVDYEQYF

D gene: NA
clone size: once
J gene: TRBJ2-7
V gene: TRBV10-3
CDR3 DNA: TGTGCCATCAGTGACACCCAGAGCTACTACGAGCAGTACTTC
CDR3 protein: CAISDTQSYYEQYF

D gene: NA
clone size: NA
J gene: TRBJ1-2
V gene: TRBV2
CDR3 DNA: TGTGCCAGCAGTGCACCGCAACTCCACTATGGCTACACCTTC
CDR3 protein: CASSAPQLHYGYTF

D gene: NA
clone size: NA
J gene: TRBJ1-1
V gene: TRBV18
CDR3 DNA: TGTGCCAGCTCACCGGGACTACTGAACACTGAAGCTTTCTTT
CDR3 protein: CASSPGLLNTEAFF

D gene: NA
clone size: NA
J gene: TRBJ2-2
V gene: TRBV19
CDR3 DNA: TGTGCCAGTAGTAGGGACACTCAGGGGTCCGGGGAGCTGTTTTTT
CDR3 protein: CASSRDTQGSGELFF

D gene: NA
clone size: NA
J gene: TRBJ1-1
V gene: TRBV15
CDR3 DNA: TGTGCCACCAGCAGAGATCAAGTAGGGGCGGAAACTGAAGCTTTCTTT
CDR3 protein: CATSRDQVGAETEAFF

D gene: TRBD1
clone size: few
J gene: TRBJ1-2
V gene: TRBV5-1
CDR3 DNA: TGCGCCAGCAGGATGACAGGGGCCTATAACTATGGCTACACCTTC
CDR3 protein: CASRMTGAYNYGYTF

D gene: NA
clone size: NA
J gene: TRBJ2-3
V gene: TRBV2
CDR3 DNA: TGTGCCGGCTCCTTCGGAGAAGTAGTGGATACGCAGTATTTT
CDR3 protein: CAGSFGEVVDTQYF

D gene: NA
clone size: few
J gene: TRBJ2-2
V gene: TRBV25-1
CDR3 DNA: TGTGCCAGCAGTGAGGGGGTTACCGGGGAGCTGTTTTTT
CDR3 protein: CASSEGVTGELFF

D gene: NA
clone size: NA
J gene: TRBJ2-1
V gene: TRBV11-3
CDR3 DNA: TGTGCCAGCAGCCCACGGACAGCCCGCGGGGAGCAGTTCTTC
CDR3 protein: CASSPRTARGEQFF

D gene: NA
clone size: NA
J gene: TRBJ2-1
V gene: TRBV9
CDR3 DNA: TGTGCCAGCAGCGTACGGGGGTGGGCCAATGAGCAGTTCTTC
CDR3 protein: CASSVRGWANEQFF

D gene: TRBD1
clone size: NA
J gene: TRBJ2-3
V gene: TRBV5-1
CDR3 DNA: TGCGCCAGCAATCCCAGGGGGCTAGATACGCAGTATTTT
CDR3 protein: CASNPRGLDTQYF

D gene: NA
clone size: NA
J gene: TRBJ2-2
V gene: TRBV6-5
CDR3 DNA: TGTGCCAGCTGGGAGAAAGGGAACACCGGGGAGCTGTTTTTT
CDR3 protein: CASWEKGNTGELFF

D gene: NA
clone size: NA
J gene: TRBJ1-2
V gene: TRBV4-2
CDR3 DNA: TGTGCCAGCAGCCAAGGGAGAGGTGGCTATGGCTACACCTTC
CDR3 protein: CASSQGRGGYGYTF

D gene: NA
clone size: NA
J gene: TRBJ1-4
V gene: TRBV5-4
CDR3 DNA: TGTGCCAGCAGCGCCTCCAGGGGAGTCAATGAAAAACTGTTTTTT
CDR3 protein: CASSASRGVNEKLFF

D gene: TRBD1
clone size: NA
J gene: TRBJ2-7
V gene: TRBV7-2
CDR3 DNA: TGTGCCAGCAGTACAACAGGGGGCTACGAGCAGTACTTC
CDR3 protein: CASSTTGGYEQYF

D gene: TRBD2
clone size: NA
J gene: TRBJ2-7
V gene: TRBV7-8
CDR3 DNA: TGTGCCAGCAGCTCCAGACTAGCGGGAGGGGCCTACGAGCAGTACTTC
CDR3 protein: CASSSRLAGGAYEQYF

D gene: NA
clone size: once
J gene: TRBJ1-1
V gene: TRBV7-9
CDR3 DNA: TGTGCCAGCAGCTTAGGGGCGAACACTGAAGCTTTCTTT
CDR3 protein: CASSLGANTEAFF